This TCR beta chain stems from a study of response to subunit inactivated influenza vaccine. V gave up 4 bases and J gave up 3 bases, with 9 bases separating them. Germline V gene lookup returns CDR1 LNHNV and CDR2 YYDKDF (reference sequence). There are 13 residues in the CDR3. MiXCR was run by TCRdb on the RT-PCR reads, yielding one entry per CDR3 protein. This sample has about 520,000 distinct CDR3 sequences, with about 7.2% found just once. This clonotype occurred many times. Its antigen is not known. Study-wide results and caveats: A suggestion made by the authors is that each seasonal influenza vaccination recruits few new T cells.

The sequence was collected from a man in his fifties or sixties who received an inactivated influenza vaccine. The V call is TRBV15, the J call TRBJ1-1; D perhaps matches TRBD1 (5 bases). The starting material was PBMCs from blood, obtained about 24 months after vaccination. This CDR3 reads CATSIFRDTEAFF. The CDR3 nucleotides read TGTGCCACCAGCATTTTCAGGGACACTGAAGCTTTCTTT.